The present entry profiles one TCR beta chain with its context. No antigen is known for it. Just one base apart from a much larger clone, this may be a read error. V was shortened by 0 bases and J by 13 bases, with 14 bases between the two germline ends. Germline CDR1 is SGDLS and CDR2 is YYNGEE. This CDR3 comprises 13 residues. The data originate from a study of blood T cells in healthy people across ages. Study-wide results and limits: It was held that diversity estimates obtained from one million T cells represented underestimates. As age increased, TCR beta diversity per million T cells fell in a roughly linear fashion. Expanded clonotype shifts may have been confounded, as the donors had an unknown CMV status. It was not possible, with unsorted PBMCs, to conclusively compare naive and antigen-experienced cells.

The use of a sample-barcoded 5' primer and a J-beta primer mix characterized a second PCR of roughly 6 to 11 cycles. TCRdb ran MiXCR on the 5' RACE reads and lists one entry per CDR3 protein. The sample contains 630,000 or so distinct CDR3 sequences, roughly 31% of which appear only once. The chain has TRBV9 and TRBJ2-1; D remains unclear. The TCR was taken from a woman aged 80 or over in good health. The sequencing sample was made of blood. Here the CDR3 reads CASSVGVGETQFF. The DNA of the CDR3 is TGTGCCAGCAGCGTAGGGGTTGGAGAGACCCAGTTCTTC. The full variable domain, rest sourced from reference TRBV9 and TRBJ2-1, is DSGVTQTPKHLITATGQRVTLRCSPRSGDLSVYWYQQSLDQGLQFLIQYYNGEERAKGNILERFSAQQFPDLHSELNLSSLELGDSALYFCASSVGVGETQFFGPGTRLTVL.